The table lists the clone carrying this T cell receptor (beta chain) with a few counts. This sample is drawn from a study of vaccination and CD4 T cells after COVID-19. V lost 0 bases, J lost 8 bases, and 16 bases lay in between. CDR3 length equals 15 residues. Germline loops: CDR1 MGHRA, CDR2 YSYEKL. One entry per CDR3 protein results from TCRdb running MiXCR on the PCR reads. The data hold some 21,000 distinct CDR3 sequences, with 50% to 70% observed a single time. Sample: CD4+ T cells from blood, taken before SARS-CoV-2 vaccination. The gene calls are TRBV4-1 and TRBJ1-2, with TRBD1 as a possible D gene (5 bases). The clonotype originates from a human donor who had recovered from COVID-19. This chain's CDR3 is CASSQDSLGWGGYTF. The DNA for the CDR3 is TGCGCCAGCAGCCAAGATTCTCTGGGTTGGGGGGGCTACACCTTC.